The 21 T cell receptor beta chains below all came from one sample that was sequenced in a study of technical replicates of blood from a handful of donors. The repertoire was sequenced with immunoSEQ multiplex PCR; TCRdb's copy has only in-frame clones and lacks some. The table has some 94,000 clones, about 95% seen once; the top ten hold 0.36%. The sequencing input was T cells isolated from PBMCs. All receptors derive from a human donor in good health.

The chain employs TRBV11-2 and TRBJ2-7; TRBD1 agrees at 8 bases. Per germline, CDR1 SGHAT and CDR2 FQNNGV. Trimming at V came to 5 bases and at J to 1 base, leaving 7 bases not matched to a gene. The CDR3 runs to 15 residues. CDR3 in DNA: TGTGCCAGCAGCGACTCCGGGACAGGTTCCTACGAGCAGTACTTC. Its protein product is CASSDSGTGSYEQYF.

The chain uses TRBV6-4 and TRBJ2-1, with D uncertain. The CDR3 runs 15 residues. Trimming removed 2 bases at V and 0 bases at J, with 8 bases between. The germline V gene has CDR1 MRHNA and CDR2 SNTAGT. CDR3 amino acids: CASSDEADSYNEQFF. CDR3 in DNA: TGTGCCAGCAGTGACGAGGCGGACTCCTACAATGAGCAGTTCTTC.

This rearrangement joins TRBV27 to TRBJ1-2, with D maybe TRBD1 (5 bases). This CDR3 contains 12 residues. Trimming pared 8 bases from V and 2 bases from J, leaving 9 bases between. Per the germline V gene, CDR1 is MNHEY and CDR2 is SMNVEV (reference sequence). As DNA, the CDR3 is TGTGCCAGCGGGGGGACCAACTATGGCTACACCTTC. Translation: CASGGTNYGYTF.

The chain couples TRBV29-1 to TRBJ2-7; D not resolved. Germline CDR1 is SQVTM and CDR2 is ANQGSEA. V was shortened by 4 bases and J by 5 bases, with 6 bases between the two germline ends. This CDR3 has 10 residues. In nucleotides, the CDR3 is TGCAGCGTTGGGAGAGACGAGCAGTACTTC. Protein sequence: CSVGRDEQYF.

J is TRBJ2-3 and V is TRBV29-1; tentatively, D is TRBD2 (5 bases). Germline loops: CDR1 SQVTM, CDR2 ANQGSEA. The CDR3 has 13 amino acids. V was cut by 5 bases and J by 4 bases, with 13 bases left in between. In DNA, the CDR3 is TGCAGCGTTAATACTAGAAATGCAGATACGCAGTATTTT. Protein: CSVNTRNADTQYF.

This clone was detected a few times. The gene calls are TRBV19 and TRBJ2-7; 8 bases fit TRBD2. V was pared by 3 bases and J by 4 bases, with 8 bases of the junction left unmatched. CDR3 size: 15 residues. CDR1 LNHDA and CDR2 SQIVND come from the germline V gene (reference sequence). Here the CDR3 reads CASSILGLDPYEQYF. In nucleotides, the CDR3 is TGTGCCAGTAGTATCTTGGGACTAGACCCTTACGAGCAGTACTTC.

The chain is built from TRBV7-9 and TRBJ2-3, with TRBD2 matching 7 bases. With V trimmed by 8 bases and J by 6 bases, 11 bases remained unmatched. This CDR3 comprises 14 residues. Germline-derived CDR1 and CDR2 are SEHNR and FQNEAQ (reference sequence). CDR3 nucleotide sequence: TGTGCCAGCTATCGTACGGGAGGATCGGATACGCAGTATTTT. Translated: CASYRTGGSDTQYF.

V gene TRBV19 combines with J gene TRBJ2-2, with a weak D call TRBD1 (6 bases). Looked up from germline, CDR1 is LNHDA and CDR2 is SQIVND (reference sequence). The CDR3 covers 16 residues. Trimming took off 1 base at V and 7 bases at J, with 16 bases between the two ends. CDR3: CASSIVLGAPGGELFF. DNA of the CDR3: TGTGCCAGTAGTATAGTTCTGGGGGCGCCGGGCGGGGAGCTGTTTTTT.

The chain uses TRBV6-6 and TRBJ1-1; D uncertain. Per the germline V gene, CDR1 is MNHNY and CDR2 is SVGAGI (reference sequence). Trimming took off 0 bases at V and 1 base at J, with 6 bases between the two ends. The CDR3 loop spans 14 amino acids. CDR3 sequence: CASSYSSTNTEAFF. The CDR3 DNA follows: TGTGCCAGCAGTTACTCGAGCACGAACACTGAAGCTTTCTTT.

The V and J genes are TRBV2 and TRBJ1-1, with TRBD1 matching 9 bases. The CDR3 length is 14 residues. The V gene's germline CDR1 is SNHLY and CDR2 FYNNEI. V lost 10 bases and J lost 3; bases outside the gene matches: 9. CDR3 nucleotide sequence: TGTGCCACCTGCCCCGGGACAGGGTACACTGAAGCTTTCTTT. This codes for CATCPGTGYTEAFF.

As for this clone: Within the sample, other DNA sequences also encode this same CDR3. CDR3: CASSLGLAGGDEQFF. CDR3 bases: TGCGCCAGCAGCTTGGGACTAGCGGGAGGCGATGAGCAGTTCTTC. The V gene is TRBV5-1, the J gene TRBJ2-1, with 13 bases lining up with TRBD2. Per germline, CDR1 SGHRS and CDR2 YFSETQ. The trim removed 0 bases at V and 8 bases at J, leaving 2 bases unmatched. The CDR3 length is 15 residues.

The chain employs TRBV6-5 and TRBJ2-2; possibly TRBD1 for D (6 bases). Germline loops: CDR1 MNHEY, CDR2 SVGAGI. The CDR3 has 13 amino acids. Trimming removed 2 bases at V and 6 bases at J, with 7 bases between. The CDR3 DNA follows: TGTGCCAGCAGTTACACAGGGCCCGGGGAGCTGTTTTTT. Its translation is CASSYTGPGELFF.

CDR3 amino acids: CASSLLTGRDEAFF. CDR3 nucleotide sequence: TGTGCCAGCAGCTTGTTGACAGGGAGAGATGAAGCTTTCTTT. The J gene is TRBJ1-1, the V gene TRBV5-6; TRBD1 aligns across 7 bases. The CDR3 totals 14 residues. J gave up 7 bases and V 1 base, and 7 bases lay outside the gene matches. In germline, CDR1 is SGHDT, CDR2 YYEEEE.

V and J are TRBV11-2 and TRBJ2-2; a weak D match, TRBD2 (5 bases). The V and J ends lost 5 bases and 3 bases respectively, with 16 bases between them. The CDR3 has 16 amino acids. Germline CDR1 is SGHAT and CDR2 is FQNNGV. CDR3 sequence: CASSPRTGGHTGELFF. In DNA form, the CDR3 reads TGTGCCAGCAGCCCGCGGACTGGCGGTCACACCGGGGAGCTGTTTTTT.

The gene calls are TRBV19 and TRBJ1-5; D perhaps matches TRBD1 (5 bases). This CDR3 comprises 15 residues. CDR1 LNHDA and CDR2 SQIVND come from the germline V gene (reference sequence). Trimming took off 5 bases at V and 3 bases at J, with 14 bases between the two ends. CDR3 loop: CASSVTGLSNQPQHF. The CDR3 nucleotides are TGTGCCAGTAGTGTAACGGGACTCTCCAATCAGCCCCAGCATTTT.

The V gene is TRBV29-1, the J gene TRBJ2-7; 8 bases fit TRBD1. This CDR3 is 12 amino acids long. Germline CDR1 and CDR2: SQVTM and ANQGSEA. V lost 5 bases and J lost 2; bases outside the gene matches: 2. The CDR3 bases are TGCAGCGTTACAGGGGGACCCTACGAGCAGTACTTC. As protein: CSVTGGPYEQYF.

V and J are TRBV4-1 and TRBJ2-1; D might be TRBD2 (5 bases). CDR1 is MGHRA and CDR2 is YSYEKL in the germline V gene. V gave up 0 bases and J gave up 2 bases, with 20 bases separating them. The CDR3 length is 19 residues. CDR3 sequence (DNA): TGCGCCAGCAGCCAAGATGAGGGCCAAAGGGAAGTCCCCTACAATGAGCAGTTCTTC. This translates into CASSQDEGQREVPYNEQFF.

The V and J genes are TRBV6-5 and TRBJ2-3; 7 nucleotides agree with TRBD1. Germline values: CDR1 MNHEY, CDR2 SVGAGI. V lost 6 bases to trimming and J lost 7 bases; unmatched junction nucleotides: 4. This CDR3 is 12 amino acids long. The CDR3 region is CASSPGGHTQYF. The CDR3 coding sequence is TGTGCCAGCAGCCCAGGGGGTCATACGCAGTATTTT.

This clone appeared once. This chain uses TRBV7-8 with TRBJ1-1; a possible D gene is TRBD1 (6 bases). Germline V gene sequence: CDR1 SGHVS, CDR2 FQNEAQ. The CDR3 has 12 residues. With 2 bases removed from V and 9 bases from J, the gap between germline ends came to 10 bases. The chain's CDR3 is CASSLSGQQAFF. Written as DNA, the CDR3 is TGTGCCAGCAGCTTAAGTGGACAGCAAGCTTTCTTT.

The V call is TRBV9, the J call TRBJ2-7, with 15 bases that match TRBD2. The length of the CDR3 is 15 residues. Germline loops: CDR1 SGDLS, CDR2 YYNGEE. V dropped 1 base and J dropped 7; count of bases not matched to a gene: 3. The CDR3 sequence is CASSVTGLAGGEQYF. Written as DNA, the CDR3 is TGTGCCAGCAGCGTAACGGGACTAGCGGGAGGAGAGCAGTACTTC.

V is TRBV18 and J is TRBJ2-7, with TRBD1 matching over 10 bases. V gave up 3 bases and J gave up 5 bases; unmatched junction bases: 10. CDR1 and CDR2 (germline): KGHSH, LQKENI. This CDR3 spans 16 amino acids. In DNA, the CDR3 is TGTGCCAGCTCACCCCTGAGTCCGGGACAGGGGAACGAGCAGTACTTC. It codes for CASSPLSPGQGNEQYF.